The 27 T cell receptor beta chains in this list originate from one sample, sequenced in a study of cytomegalovirus exposure and HLA in healthy donors. 13 Jbeta primers and 60 Vbeta primers were used for the PCR. Here immunoSEQ multiplex PCR was the method, and the copy in TCRdb shows in-frame clones only, minus some. In all, the sample yields some 83,000 clones. Source material: PBMCs. All receptors come from a woman in her twenties or thirties in good health and CMV-seronegative.

The chain employs TRBV28 and TRBJ2-7, with a tentative D call TRBD1 (6 bases). This CDR3 region has 13 residues. Germline loops: CDR1 MDHEN, CDR2 SYDVKM. V shed 9 bases and J shed 3 bases, with 15 bases lying between them. The CDR3 reads CASNQDRFYEQYF. The DNA for the CDR3 is TGTGCCAGTAACCAGGACAGATTCTACGAGCAGTACTTC. The variable domain in full, with the rest retrieved from reference TRBV28 and TRBJ2-7, is DVKVTQSSRYLVKRTGEKVFLECVQDMDHENMFWYRQDPGLGLRLIYFSYDVKMKEKGDIPEGYSVSREKKERFSLILESASTNQTSMYLCASNQDRFYEQYFGPGTRLTVT.

J is TRBJ1-1 and V is TRBV5-4; no clear D. CDR1 SGHNT and CDR2 YYREEE come from the germline V gene (reference sequence). V lost 3 bases to trimming and J lost 4 bases, with 10 bases between them. The CDR3 totals 13 residues. The CDR3 region has the DNA TGTGCCAGCAGCTCCTCGATGAGCACTGAAGCTTTCTTT. Translation: CASSSSMSTEAFF.

The J gene is TRBJ2-3, the V gene TRBV7-9; 9 bases match TRBD1. Germline CDR1 and CDR2: SEHNR and FQNEAQ (reference sequence). After removal of 6 bases from V and 3 bases from J, the junction contained 10 bases not matched to a gene. This CDR3 is built from 16 residues. The DNA of the CDR3 is TGTGCCAGCAGGGGCATCTGGACAGGGGAGACAGATACGCAGTATTTT. It is translated as CASRGIWTGETDTQYF.

V and J are TRBV29-1 and TRBJ1-1, with D tentatively TRBD1 (6 bases). V was trimmed by 5 bases and J by 5 bases, leaving 9 bases between them. The CDR3 runs to 11 residues. Looked up from germline, CDR1 is SQVTM and CDR2 is ANQGSEA. The CDR3 bases are TGCAGCGTTTCCAGGGGTACTGAAGCTTTCTTT. Translated, it gives CSVSRGTEAFF. The entire variable domain, with the rest obtained from reference TRBV29-1 and TRBJ1-1, is as follows: SAVISQKPSRDICQRGTSLTIQCQVDSQVTMMFWYRQQPGQSLTLIATANQGSEATYESGFVIDKFPISRPNLTFSTLTVSNMSPEDSSIYLCSVSRGTEAFFGQGTRLTVV.

This chain joins TRBV7-6 and TRBJ2-3; a possible D gene is TRBD1 (6 bases). The CDR3 loop spans 17 amino acids. Germline-derived CDR1 and CDR2 are SGHVS and FNYEAQ. The V and J ends lost 4 bases and 3 bases respectively, with 20 bases between them. The CDR3 DNA reads TGTGCCAGCAGCTCCCGAGGGGGACGGATGGGGACAGATACGCAGTATTTT. It is translated as CASSSRGGRMGTDTQYF.

V usage is TRBV6-5 and J usage is TRBJ2-7; TRBD2 aligns across 11 bases. The CDR3 runs 15 residues. Germline CDR1 reads MNHEY; CDR2 reads SVGAGI. J gave up 4 bases and V 5 bases, and 7 bases lay outside the gene matches. CDR3 coding DNA: TGTGCCAGCAGTGGGATAGCGGGAGGGCAATACGAGCAGTACTTC. Protein sequence: CASSGIAGGQYEQYF.

V usage is TRBV9 and J usage is TRBJ2-7; TRBD1 matches at 9 bases. Germline CDR1 and CDR2: SGDLS and YYNGEE. The length of the CDR3 is 14 residues. The J segment lost 5 bases and the V segment lost 3 bases, leaving 6 bases of the junction unmatched. Written as DNA, the CDR3 is TGTGCCAGCAGCGCGCCGGGACAGGGCCACGAGCAGTACTTC. Translating it yields CASSAPGQGHEQYF. The full variable domain, completed using reference TRBV9 and TRBJ2-7, is DSGVTQTPKHLITATGQRVTLRCSPRSGDLSVYWYQQSLDQGLQFLIQYYNGEERAKGNILERFSAQQFPDLHSELNLSSLELGDSALYFCASSAPGQGHEQYFGPGTRLTVT.

The genes are TRBV6-5 and TRBJ2-7; D is undetermined. This CDR3 region has 14 residues. The germline gives CDR1 MNHEY, CDR2 SVGAGI. Trimming cost V 5 bases and J 9 bases, with 20 bases left between them. CDR3 loop: CASSPQIHLKRQYF. The CDR3 nucleotides read TGTGCCAGCAGTCCTCAGATCCACCTTAAAAGGCAGTACTTC.

V usage is TRBV11-2 and J usage is TRBJ1-1; 12 bases map to TRBD1. Germline lookup yields CDR1 SGHAT and CDR2 FQNNGV. The CDR3 totals 17 residues. The trim removed 4 bases at V and 1 base at J, leaving 7 bases unmatched. The CDR3 sequence: CASSSFGTGGKNTEAFF. As DNA, the CDR3 is TGTGCCAGCAGCTCCTTCGGGACAGGGGGCAAGAACACTGAAGCTTTCTTT.

The chain uses TRBV6-5 and TRBJ1-2, with 8 bases matching TRBD1. CDR3 length: 13 amino acids. Germline V gene data show CDR1 as MNHEY and CDR2 as SVGAGI. V lost 6 bases to trimming and J lost 7 bases; unmatched junction nucleotides: 7. CDR3 residues: CASSPGQASGYTF. In DNA, the CDR3 is TGTGCCAGCAGCCCGGGACAGGCGAGTGGCTACACCTTC.

The CDR3 nucleotides read TGTGCCAGCAGCTTAACGGTGGGGCGGATTGAGCAGTTCTTC. Its translation is CASSLTVGRIEQFF. The gene calls are TRBV7-8 and TRBJ2-1, with D tentatively TRBD1 (5 bases). The V gene lost 2 bases and the J gene lost 9 bases, with 14 bases spanning the gap. Germline V CDR1 and CDR2: SGHVS, FQNEAQ. The CDR3 contains 14 residues.

The chain joins TRBV2 to TRBJ1-4; D perhaps matches TRBD1 (6 bases). The V end was cut by 8 bases, the J end by 4 bases, with 11 bases between. Germline values: CDR1 SNHLY, CDR2 FYNNEI. The length of the CDR3 is 13 residues. The CDR3 sequence: CASSGQINEKLFF. For the CDR3, the DNA is TGTGCCAGCTCCGGACAGATTAATGAAAAACTGTTTTTT.

This sequence joins TRBV19 and TRBJ2-7, with D possibly being TRBD2 (7 bases). The germline gives CDR1 LNHDA, CDR2 SQIVND (reference sequence). This CDR3 is 14 amino acids long. Trimming removed 5 bases from V and 2 bases from J, with 13 bases in between. The CDR3 protein is CASSQRGGAYEQYF. CDR3 coding DNA: TGTGCCAGTAGTCAGAGGGGGGGAGCCTACGAGCAGTACTTC.

The CDR3 DNA follows: TGTGCCAGCAGCTACGGACAGGGAGAAGCTGGAAACACCATATATTTT. Translated: CASSYGQGEAGNTIYF. The J gene is TRBJ1-3, the V gene TRBV9; 8 nucleotides align to TRBD1. V shed 4 bases and J 2 bases; nucleotides not matched to a gene: 8. The germline V gene encodes CDR1 SGDLS and CDR2 YYNGEE. The CDR3 runs 16 residues.

The chain is built from TRBV18 and TRBJ1-2; 9 bases are a match to TRBD1. This CDR3 region has 15 residues. V shed 2 bases and J 4 bases; nucleotides not matched to a gene: 5. CDR1 and CDR2 (germline): KGHSH, LQKENI. The CDR3 nucleotides read TGTGCCAGCTCACCAGCACAGGGGGCTCGCTATGGCTACACCTTC. This encodes CASSPAQGARYGYTF.

The rearrangement uses TRBV7-2 and TRBJ1-4; no firm D call. Per germline, CDR1 SGHTA and CDR2 FQGNSA. CDR3 length: 17 residues. V lost 4 bases, J lost 0 bases, and 15 bases lay in between. The CDR3 nucleotides are TGTGCCAGCAGCTCAGCTCCGAGGGTCGCAACTAATGAAAAACTGTTTTTT. Translated, it gives CASSSAPRVATNEKLFF.

The chain carries TRBV6-5 and TRBJ1-1, with TRBD1 matching over 8 bases. Germline V gene data show CDR1 as MNHEY and CDR2 as SVGAGI. The CDR3 consists of 15 residues. J was trimmed by 5 bases and V by 5 bases; bases with no gene match: 10. This CDR3 reads CASSQFDRGGTEAFF. The CDR3 DNA sequence: TGTGCCAGCAGTCAATTTGACAGGGGTGGAACTGAAGCTTTCTTT.

The chain combines TRBV29-1 with TRBJ1-1; maybe TRBD1 (6 bases). Trimming took off 4 bases at V and 1 base at J, with 10 bases between the two ends. Germline-derived CDR1 and CDR2 are SQVTM and ANQGSEA. This CDR3 is 13 amino acids long. CDR3 sequence (DNA): TGCAGCGTTGCAGGGGCGCCGAACACTGAAGCTTTCTTT. Translation gives CSVAGAPNTEAFF.

The CDR3 nucleotides are TGTGCCTGGAGTGTTCCTAGCCCCCAAGAGACCCAGTACTTC. Translation gives CAWSVPSPQETQYF. The chain uses TRBV30 and TRBJ2-5; D is possibly TRBD2 (5 bases). Looked up from germline, CDR1 is GTSNPN and CDR2 is SVGIG (reference sequence). The CDR3 is 14 residues long. V lost 0 bases and J lost 1, with 9 bases in between.

As regards this clone: The junction departs from the called germline gene at one end, perhaps through a read error. The chain is built from TRBV30 and TRBJ2-3, with 7 nucleotides matching TRBD1. CDR3 size: 15 residues. Germline V gene data show CDR1 as GTSNPN and CDR2 as SVGIG (reference sequence). The CDR3 loop is CAWSVRTGSTDKQYF. The CDR3, as DNA: TGTGCCTGGAGTGTTCGGACAGGTAGCACAGATAAGCAGTATTTT.

The chain combines TRBV4-1 with TRBJ2-7; D remains ambiguous. CDR3 length: 15 amino acids. V was pared by 3 bases and J by 0 bases, with 12 bases between. The germline gives CDR1 MGHRA, CDR2 YSYEKL. The CDR3 DNA follows: TGCGCCAGCAGCCACCCCGGGTCGAACTCCTACGAGCAGTACTTC. Protein product: CASSHPGSNSYEQYF.

This chain links TRBV2 with TRBJ2-1; D not resolved. Germline V gives CDR1 SNHLY, CDR2 FYNNEI. Trimming removed 3 bases at V and 3 bases at J, with 6 bases between. The CDR3 covers 13 residues. Written as DNA, the CDR3 is TGTGCCAGCAGTGATAACTTCTACAATGAGCAGTTCTTC. Amino acid sequence: CASSDNFYNEQFF.

This chain uses TRBV6-5 with TRBJ1-2, with no clear D. V dropped 5 bases and J dropped 8 bases, with 18 bases sitting between them. Germline CDR1 is MNHEY and CDR2 is SVGAGI. The CDR3 consists of 14 residues. The CDR3 coding sequence is TGTGCCAGCAGTCCCCTCCAACGGGATCTCGGCTACACCTTC. Protein: CASSPLQRDLGYTF.

J is TRBJ2-3 and V is TRBV30, with a weak D call TRBD1 (6 bases). Trimming took 4 bases from V and 5 from J, leaving 10 bases between them. The CDR3 consists of 12 residues. CDR1 is GTSNPN, CDR2 SVGIG, per germline (reference sequence). The CDR3 DNA is TGTGCCTGGAACAGGGCGGGAGATACGCAGTATTTT. Amino acid sequence: CAWNRAGDTQYF.

The chain combines TRBV5-1 with TRBJ2-2; TRBD2 is a possible D gene (6 bases). This CDR3 has 15 residues. V was pared by 1 base and J by 0 bases, with 7 bases between. CDR1 SGHRS and CDR2 YFSETQ come from the germline V gene. DNA of the CDR3: TGCGCCAGCAGCTTGAGACTAGCGAACACCGGGGAGCTGTTTTTT. Encoded protein: CASSLRLANTGELFF.

The J gene is TRBJ2-2, the V gene TRBV19, with D hard to call. Trimming left V 3 bases short and J 2 bases short, with 7 bases between. Germline-derived CDR1 and CDR2 are LNHDA and SQIVND (reference sequence). This CDR3 is 14 amino acids long. The CDR3 spells CASSIVANTGELFF. The CDR3, as DNA: TGTGCCAGTAGTATTGTAGCCAACACCGGGGAGCTGTTTTTT.

In DNA form, the CDR3 reads TGTGCCAGCAGCCAATACGGGACTAGCGGGGGTATATACAATGAGCAGTTCTTC. It encodes CASSQYGTSGGIYNEQFF. The chain is built from TRBV4-2 and TRBJ2-1, with 14 bases aligning to TRBD2. Germline CDR1 LGHNA, CDR2 YNFKEQ. Unmatched junction bases numbered 7, after V lost 2 bases and J lost 4 bases. CDR3 length: 18 residues.